Each of the 31 T cell receptor beta chains below was sequenced from the same sample in a study of blood T cells in healthy people across ages. Through a sample-barcoded 5' primer and a J-beta primer mix, a second PCR was run for 7 to 11 cycles. MiXCR, run by TCRdb on the 5' RACE reads, gives a single entry per CDR3 protein. There are fewer than 950,000 distinct CDR3 sequences in the sample; under 40% occur only once, and approximately 12% lies in the top ten. Sequenced sample: blood. Receptors were obtained from a man aged 18 to 35 in good health.

This clonotype was detected only a few times. The chain carries TRBV20-1 and TRBJ1-5; D may be TRBD1 (5 bases). Germline V gives CDR1 DFQATT, CDR2 SNEGSKA (reference sequence). Trimming shortened V by 1 base and J by 2 bases, and 12 bases separated the two germline ends. The CDR3 is made up of 15 amino acids. In DNA, the CDR3 is TGCAGTGCTAGAGGGACGGGGACCGGCAATCAGCCCCAGCATTTT. Protein sequence: CSARGTGTGNQPQHF.

This clonotype has more than one count but fewer than ten. The V call is TRBV21-1, the J call TRBJ2-2. TRBV21-1 corresponds to a pseudogene. CDR3 length equals 13 residues. The CDR3 sequence is CASSSRETGELFF. The CDR3 DNA follows: TGTGCCAGCAGCAGCAGGGAAACCGGGGAGCTGTTTTTT.

The V gene is TRBV4-3, the J gene TRBJ2-4; 7 nucleotides match TRBD2. CDR1 LGHNA and CDR2 YSLEER come from the germline V gene. The CDR3 spans 16 residues. With V trimmed by 0 bases and J by 8 bases, 10 bases remained unmatched. In DNA, the CDR3 is TGCGCCAGCAGCCAAGAACCTTGGGAGGGAGGGGACATTCAGTACTTC. It codes for CASSQEPWEGGDIQYF.

This chain connects TRBV29-1 to TRBJ2-7, with D possibly called TRBD1 or TRBD2 (5 bases each). Trimming stripped 2 bases from V and 6 bases from J, with 11 bases between. The CDR3 covers 12 residues. From germline, CDR1 is SQVTM and CDR2 ANQGSEA. Here the CDR3 DNA reads TGCAGCGTTGAACAGGAAGGGACCGAGCAGTACTTC. This translates into CSVEQEGTEQYF.

Of note for this clonotype: This sequence may be a read error, since a much larger clone differs from it by one base. V and J are TRBV12-3 or TRBV12-4 and TRBJ2-3; either TRBD1 or TRBD2 may fit D (5 bases each). The CDR3 totals 16 residues. The CDR3 DNA reads TGTGCCGGCAGTTTAGCGCTGACAGCTTTCACAGATACGCAGTATTTT. Its translation is CAGSLALTAFTDTQYF.

This clonotype was seen only a few times. V is TRBV5-1 and J is TRBJ1-1; a weak D match, TRBD1 (6 bases). This CDR3 contains 14 residues. The V gene's germline CDR1 is SGHRS and CDR2 YFSETQ. Trimming pared 4 bases from V and 1 base from J, leaving 11 bases between. The CDR3 protein is CASSLGGWNTEAFF. CDR3 nucleotides: TGCGCCAGCAGCCTAGGGGGTTGGAACACTGAAGCTTTCTTT. Combining the CDR3 with reference TRBV5-1 and TRBJ1-1 gives the whole variable domain KAGVTQTPRYLIKTRGQQVTLSCSPISGHRSVSWYQQTPGQGLQFLFEYFSETQRNKGNFPGRFSGRQFSNSRSEMNVSTLELGDSALYLCASSLGGWNTEAFFGQGTRLTVV.

This clonotype was recorded many times. V usage is TRBV5-5 and J usage is TRBJ2-3; D gene ambiguous. Trimming shortened V by 4 bases and J by 1 base, and 13 bases separated the two germline ends. CDR1 and CDR2 from the germline V gene are SGHKS and YYEKEE (reference sequence). The CDR3 is 15 amino acids. DNA of the CDR3: TGTGCCAGCAGCCCCCAGTTGGGCGGCACAGATACGCAGTATTTT. This sequence encodes CASSPQLGGTDTQYF.

The V gene is TRBV6-5, the J gene TRBJ2-2; D may be TRBD1 (5 bases). Germline values: CDR1 MNHEY, CDR2 SVGAGI. This CDR3 is 17 amino acids long. V was cut by 2 bases and J by 0 bases, with 13 bases left in between. As DNA, the CDR3 is TGTGCCAGCAGTTACGGGGCAGCCGCTCCGAACACCGGGGAGCTGTTTTTT. It encodes CASSYGAAAPNTGELFF.

This clonotype was seen only a few times. The V and J genes are TRBV6-5 and TRBJ2-2, with D possibly being TRBD2 (7 bases). Germline CDR1 is MNHEY and CDR2 is SVGAGI. The CDR3 is made up of 15 amino acids. V dropped 0 bases and J dropped 12 bases, with 17 bases sitting between them. The CDR3 DNA reads as TGTGCCAGCAGTTACTCGTGGGGGGGCAGGCGGCAGCTGTTTTTT. Protein sequence: CASSYSWGGRRQLFF.

This chain uses TRBV5-4 with TRBJ2-5, with TRBD1 matching 9 bases. In germline, CDR1 is SGHNT, CDR2 YYREEE (reference sequence). With V trimmed by 5 bases and J by 5 bases, 7 bases remained unmatched. The length of the CDR3 is 14 residues. DNA of the CDR3: TGTGCCAGCAGACCGACAGGGGGGATTGAGACCCAGTACTTC. Its protein is CASRPTGGIETQYF.

The rearrangement joins TRBV5-1 to TRBJ2-1; 7 nucleotides agree with TRBD2. Near its end, the DNA agrees better with TRBJ2-7, so the J call may be wrong. CDR3 length: 16 amino acids. Germline values: CDR1 SGHRS, CDR2 YFSETQ. The DNA for the CDR3 is TGCGCCAGCAGCTTTGGACTAGAAGACAACTACAATGAGCAGTACTTC. It yields the protein CASSFGLEDNYNEQYF.

Written as DNA, the CDR3 is TGCAGTGCCTCACCCCTAGCTTTCGAGCAGTACTTC. Its translation is CSASPLAFEQYF. The chain has TRBV20-1 and TRBJ2-7; D might be TRBD2 (5 bases). The V gene lost 6 bases and the J gene lost 6 bases, with 15 bases spanning the gap. Germline CDR1 is DFQATT and CDR2 is SNEGSKA (reference sequence). The CDR3 is made up of 12 amino acids.

V usage is TRBV7-2 and J usage is TRBJ2-1; D remains ambiguous. Trimming left V 5 bases short and J 10 bases short, with 12 bases between. This CDR3 comprises 12 residues. Looked up from germline, CDR1 is SGHTA and CDR2 is FQGNSA. The CDR3 DNA reads as TGTGCCAGCAGCCCCCCATCAAGGGAGCAGTTCTTC. Amino acid sequence: CASSPPSREQFF.

V and J are TRBV5-1 and TRBJ1-4; perhaps TRBD1 as D (5 bases). This CDR3 comprises 14 residues. V dropped 4 bases and J dropped 7 bases, with 14 bases sitting between them. Germline values: CDR1 SGHRS, CDR2 YFSETQ. This chain's CDR3 is CASSALRVGEKLFF. The CDR3 DNA reads TGCGCCAGCAGCGCCCTCAGGGTTGGTGAAAAACTGTTTTTT. The full variable domain, completed using reference TRBV5-1 and TRBJ1-4, is KAGVTQTPRYLIKTRGQQVTLSCSPISGHRSVSWYQQTPGQGLQFLFEYFSETQRNKGNFPGRFSGRQFSNSRSEMNVSTLELGDSALYLCASSALRVGEKLFFGSGTQLSVL.

This clonotype has only a few counts. J is TRBJ2-5 and V is TRBV3-1; D is possibly TRBD1 or TRBD2 (5 bases each). The assigned J gene may be wrong: the sequence end matches TRBJ2-1 better. The V gene's germline CDR1 is LGHDT and CDR2 YNNKEL (reference sequence). This CDR3 spans 15 amino acids. The CDR3 sequence: CASSHFRRDQETQFF. CDR3 DNA: TGTGCCAGCAGCCACTTCCGCAGGGACCAAGAGACCCAGTTCTTC.

This clonotype has more than one count but fewer than ten. The V and J genes are TRBV3-1 and TRBJ2-2; 10 positions agree with TRBD2. CDR1 LGHDT and CDR2 YNNKEL come from the germline V gene (reference sequence). CDR3 size: 18 residues. Germline trimming cut 4 bases from V and 6 bases from J; bases unmatched to any gene: 14. The CDR3 coding sequence is TGTGCCAGCAGCCCACTTCCATTCTCTACTAGCGGGGCCGGGGAGCTGTTTTTT. Its translation is CASSPLPFSTSGAGELFF.

As concerns this clonotype: One base away lies a much larger clone, so this may be a sequencing read error. The chain has TRBV12-3 or TRBV12-4 and TRBJ2-3, with D maybe TRBD2 (5 bases). The CDR3 sequence is 16 residues long. The CDR3 is CASKHSGVGSTDTEYF. CDR3 sequence (DNA): TGTGCCAGCAAGCATTCCGGGGTTGGGAGCACAGATACGGAGTATTTT.

In this sample, this clonotype turned up a few times. V gene TRBV20-1 combines with J gene TRBJ2-3; D tentatively reads TRBD1 or TRBD2 (5 bases each). Germline V gene sequence: CDR1 DFQATT, CDR2 SNEGSKA (reference sequence). Trimming pared 4 bases from V and 2 bases from J, leaving 13 bases between. This CDR3 is 14 amino acids long. CDR3 protein: CSAKEGPYTDTQYF. The CDR3 DNA reads as TGCAGTGCTAAAGAGGGGCCTTACACAGATACGCAGTATTTT.

The rearrangement uses TRBV6-2 or TRBV6-3 and TRBJ2-7, with 8 bases identical to TRBD1. CDR3 length equals 14 residues. The germline V gene has CDR1 MNHEY and CDR2 SVGEGT. V shed 2 bases, J shed 3 bases, and the junction held 3 bases outside the gene matches. The CDR3 reads CASSYADRDYEQYF. CDR3 bases: TGTGCCAGCAGTTACGCGGACAGGGACTACGAGCAGTACTTC.

The CDR3, as DNA: TGCGCCAGCAGCTTGAGATTGTCAGATACGCAGTATTTT. This translates into CASSLRLSDTQYF. The V gene is TRBV5-1, the J gene TRBJ2-3; unclear D gene. The germline gives CDR1 SGHRS, CDR2 YFSETQ. V was cut by 1 base and J by 4 bases, with 7 bases left in between. The CDR3 has 13 residues.

J is TRBJ2-7 and V is TRBV20-1; D is uncertain. Germline CDR1 is DFQATT and CDR2 is SNEGSKA (reference sequence). This CDR3 comprises 14 residues. The ends were cut back, 0 bases at V and 0 bases at J, with 9 bases in the middle. The CDR3 nucleotides are TGCAGTGCTAGAGAAATGGTAGGCTCCTACGAGCAGTACTTC. Translating it yields CSAREMVGSYEQYF.

The chain has TRBV7-2 and TRBJ1-5; D is perhaps TRBD1 (5 bases). Per the germline V gene, CDR1 is SGHTA and CDR2 is FQGNSA. Trimming stripped 5 bases from V and 11 bases from J, with 13 bases between. The CDR3 totals 12 residues. Written as DNA, the CDR3 is TGTGCCAGCAGCGCAAGACGGGGGGCCCAGCATTTT. It codes for CASSARRGAQHF.

This clonotype was seen only a few times. V and J are TRBV20-1 and TRBJ1-5; the D gene is possibly TRBD1 (5 bases). CDR3 length: 13 amino acids. V lost 3 bases and J lost 3, with 9 bases in between. CDR1 and CDR2 (germline): DFQATT, SNEGSKA (reference sequence). CDR3 in DNA: TGCAGTGCTAGGTCCAGGGCCAATCAGCCCCAGCATTTT. Translating gives CSARSRANQPQHF.

This chain joins TRBV2 and TRBJ2-2; TRBD1 aligns across 9 bases. In germline, CDR1 is SNHLY, CDR2 FYNNEI. The CDR3 totals 15 residues. Trimming at V came to 5 bases and at J to 6 bases, leaving 7 bases not matched to a gene. CDR3 loop: CASSWDREGAGELFF. CDR3 sequence (DNA): TGTGCCAGCAGTTGGGACAGGGAGGGTGCCGGGGAGCTGTTTTTT.

The chain has TRBV30 and TRBJ2-3; tentative D call: TRBD2 (5 bases). Germline V CDR1 and CDR2: GTSNPN, SVGIG (reference sequence). V lost 2 bases and J 6 bases, leaving 6 bases between the germline ends. The CDR3 is 11 amino acids. CDR3 in amino acids: CAWSPGDTQYF. The DNA of the CDR3 is TGTGCCTGGAGTCCGGGGGATACGCAGTATTTT.

The chain links TRBV27 to TRBJ2-5; tentative D call: TRBD1 (5 bases). V lost 5 bases and J lost 13, with 23 bases in between. The CDR3 is 14 residues long. CDR1 and CDR2 (germline): MNHEY, SMNVEV (reference sequence). The CDR3 region has the DNA TGTGCCAGCAGTGTTTCAAAGGGGCTAAACGAGCGGTACTTC. Protein product: CASSVSKGLNERYF.

This clonotype was recorded at least ten times. DNA for the CDR3: TGTGCCAGCAGTTTAGACAGAGTGGGTGAAAAACTGTTTTTT. Amino acids: CASSLDRVGEKLFF. The gene calls are TRBV12-3 or TRBV12-4 and TRBJ1-4; D gene unclear. Between the trimmed V and J ends, which lost 1 base and 7 bases, there was a span of 10 bases. The CDR3 has 14 amino acids.

This clonotype was observed a few times. V is TRBV20-1 and J is TRBJ2-5; no definite D call. Germline V CDR1 and CDR2: DFQATT, SNEGSKA (reference sequence). V lost 4 bases and J lost 5, with 8 bases in between. CDR3 size: 11 residues. The CDR3 bases are TGCAGTGCTAAAGTGCGGGAGACCCAGTACTTC. It encodes CSAKVRETQYF.

The chain is built from TRBV5-1 and TRBJ2-7; 7 nucleotides match TRBD2. Germline loops: CDR1 SGHRS, CDR2 YFSETQ. The trim removed 0 bases at V and 7 bases at J, leaving 10 bases unmatched. This CDR3 has 15 amino acids. CDR3 protein: CASSLASSGYNEQYF. The CDR3 region has the DNA TGCGCCAGCAGCTTGGCCTCTAGCGGATACAATGAGCAGTACTTC.

This clonotype was detected a few times. The rearrangement uses TRBV11-2 and TRBJ2-1; 10 bases agree with TRBD2. This CDR3 spans 18 amino acids. Germline V gene data show CDR1 as SGHAT and CDR2 as FQNNGV. Germline trimming cut 5 bases from V and 0 bases from J; bases unmatched to any gene: 10. CDR3: CASSPRTSGRLSYNEQFF. CDR3 coding DNA: TGTGCCAGCAGCCCTAGGACTAGCGGCCGACTCTCCTACAATGAGCAGTTCTTC.

Here the CDR3 reads CASSPLAGTAYSYNSPLHF. In DNA, the CDR3 is TGTGCCAGCTCACCATTAGCAGGGACAGCCTACTCCTATAATTCACCCCTCCACTTT. The rearrangement links TRBV18 to TRBJ1-6; TRBD1 agrees at 7 bases. The CDR3 runs to 19 residues. CDR1 is KGHSH, CDR2 LQKENI, per germline. The V gene end was trimmed by 2 bases and the J gene end by 0 bases; junction bases not matched to a gene: 10.